The clone carrying this TCR beta chain was detected a few times. Its target is not known. Amplification used 60 Vbeta primers and 13 Jbeta primers. TCRdb's copy holds only in-frame clones and misses some; the assay was immunoSEQ multiplex PCR. The sample includes under 250,000 clones, around four fifths of them seen just once. This entry is derived from a study of cytomegalovirus exposure and HLA in healthy donors. General study results and limits: A later analysis found that most CMV-associated TCR beta chains appeared HLA-restricted. Highly shared variants forming one cluster were likely a sequencing artifact. According to the study, roughly 180 TCR beta chains were cytomegalovirus-associated. In a later analysis, TCR beta V- and J-gene trimming showed a link to a missense DCLRE1C variant.

V lost 5 bases, J lost 0 bases, and 14 bases lay in between. Germline V CDR1 and CDR2: SGHTA, FQGNSA. The CDR3 consists of 16 residues. The TCR sequence derives from a woman aged 40-49 years in good health and CMV-seronegative. Sequenced sample: PBMCs. This chain uses TRBV7-2 with TRBJ1-3; weak D call: TRBD1 (6 bases). CDR3 loop: CASSLGQTYSGNTIYF. CDR3 nucleotide sequence: TGTGCCAGCAGCCTAGGACAGACCTACTCTGGAAACACCATATATTTT.